This T cell receptor beta chain was captured by sequencing in a study of cytomegalovirus exposure and HLA in healthy donors (dated by TCRdb to 2016 to 2017). General notes on the study: According to an earlier analysis of a few hundred of the donors, 150 million to 200 million T cells yielded 120 million or so unique TCR beta sequences and approximately 300 Gb of sequence data. About 300 gigabases of sequencing data and approximately 84 million unique TCR sequences were included in an early release covering about 700 HLA-typed donors. Of the roughly 390 genotyped donors, over 70% fell in the genetic ancestry cluster associated with self-reported Caucasian donors. The study aimed to test whether cataloging public T cell receptors could reveal signatures of past pathogen exposure. Using immunosequencing, the study profiled T cell repertoires from 640 or so subjects and related those repertoires to cytomegalovirus serostatus. Along with the roughly 670-subject first cohort, a separate validation cohort of some 130 different subjects was used. High-throughput TCR immunosequencing, statistical association of individual TCRs with disease status, and machine learning were combined to predict cytomegalovirus infection status. A later analysis re-analyzed previously published TCR beta repertoires from several hundred donors and added high-resolution HLA genotyping to study TCR occurrence patterns. Rather than drawing on any new phenotypic data, the later analysis identified candidate immune exposures from TCR beta sequences and the way those sequences occurred across donors. In an earlier analysis of a few hundred of the donors, high-throughput TCR beta sequencing was used to judge whether each TCR beta V gene segment behaved as functional or pseudogenic. Donor age, sex, ethnicity and CMV serostatus were collected together with the repertoire data. Genome-wide SNP genotypes for about three fifths of the roughly 670 donors were used in a later genetic analysis, which treated that subset as a discovery cohort. Every repertoire in the discovery cohort had been generated on one and the same sequencing platform. HLA typing covered class I and class II loci at four-digit resolution. The number of donors typed differed by locus, with roughly 620-640 for A, B, C, DRB1 and DQB1, more than 500 for DQA1, under 610 for DPA1, and around 460 for DPB1. Because of strong linkage in the cohort, five DR-DQ haplotypes were treated as single units for association and clustering. Among some 400 genotyped donors of the cohort, an average of roughly 230,000 unique TCR beta nucleotide sequences was sequenced per donor, of which about 19% were non-productive. Study-level results and caveats: A group of highly shared sequence variants was considered likely to be a technical artifact of the sequencing pipeline. A later analysis found that HLA-associated TCR beta chains were more clonally expanded and had lower generation probabilities than equally common non-associated chains. Sequencing depth was assumed to be roughly uniform across donors in the presence/absence analyses, though that assumption may not hold. According to a later analysis, TCR association rates differed among HLA loci, with DRB1 alleles showing the most associated TCRs and HLA-C alleles showing the fewest. A further reported finding was that TCR beta sequences accurately predicted the HLA-A and HLA-B alleles for most subjects in the first cohort. The cohort was sequenced for TCR beta chains only, and without alpha or paired-chain data the features that could be detected were limited. According to a later analysis, parvovirus B19, influenza, CMV and Epstein-Barr virus appeared linked to several top co-occurrence clusters. Because the 87-base-pair reads could not distinguish some IMGT-functional V segments, including TRBV6-2 and TRBV6-3, those segments were excluded. When HLA alleles, especially DR and DQ, strongly co-occurred, attributing TCR associations to individual alleles was difficult. Because counts were too low, roughly 16 rarely observed V segments, including chromosome 9 orphons, were left out of the earlier analysis of several hundred of the donors. Most TCR sequences were seen in very few donors, while some public TCRs were found in many individuals. In vitro tests confirmed that three of the cytomegalovirus-associated TCR beta chains recognize cytomegalovirus antigens. A later analysis found that most CMV-associated TCR beta chains appeared HLA-restricted, with HLA associations seemingly driven largely by CMV exposure. According to the authors, the approach could potentially be generalized to other disease states and immunological phenotypes. For the cohort, immune exposure information was limited to CMV serostatus. Correlated functional status among segregating V segments might be attributable to linkage disequilibrium, but an unknown experimental factor could not be ruled out. Compared with the roughly 700-donor mean, donors in an Asian-associated ancestry cluster had fewer N-insertions in productive TCRs, according to a later genetic analysis. Specific HLA alleles were associated with around 18,000 TCR beta sequences at a false discovery rate of 0.05 in a later analysis. In an earlier analysis of 587 of the donors, most TCR beta V segments appeared in productive rearrangements about 90% or about 30% of the time, broadly matching IMGT annotations. HLA typing was unavailable for some donors at each locus, so association tests used only the typed subset. The study listed over 150 TCR beta chains as associated with cytomegalovirus. The classifier was reported to diagnose cytomegalovirus status with high specificity and sensitivity in both the original cohort and the validation cohort. In a later genetic analysis, a missense DCLRE1C variant was associated with V-gene and J-gene trimming of TCR beta chains, and the association was replicated in an independent cohort.

Remarks on this clone: Its specific antigen is unknown. No per-base quality is available; no much larger clone lies one base away.

The cohort comprised several hundred healthy bone marrow donors. All cohort members were sampled while nominally healthy, although unrecorded immune exposures were likely present. The donor was CMV seropositive and was included in the group of 290 or so seropositive cohort members. Each donor provided a peripheral blood sample, and peripheral blood mononuclear cells were used for TCR beta sequencing. Genomic DNA was extracted from the blood cell samples with the Qiagen DNeasy Blood Extraction Kit. Library prep was done by the immunoSEQ multiplex PCR assay. For the multiplex PCR, a mixture combining 60 forward primers for TCR Vbeta segments and 13 reverse primers for TCR Jbeta segments was used. A multiplex PCR assay on genomic DNA amplified the CDR3 region of rearranged TCR beta genes. On the Illumina HiSeq System, the amplified TCR beta libraries were sequenced as 87-base-pair reads. In the authors' own workflow: A later analysis counted 75 million to 100 million unique TCR beta chains across the 550 to 750 repertoires, and approximately 11 million of these chains were shared by at least two donors. To remove PCR and sequencing errors, raw reads were error-corrected and collapsed into unique sequences using a nearest-neighbor algorithm that merged closely related sequences. To assign V, D and J gene segments, CDR3 sequences were aligned to IMGT reference sequences. For a sequence to be retained, a match of at least six nucleotides was required to both a V gene segment and a J gene segment. Rearrangements were classified as productive when the CDR3 lacked stop codons and remained in frame with V and J, and all other rearrangements were classified as non-productive. CDR3 was defined by IMGT convention, running from the second conserved V-encoded cysteine to the conserved J-encoded phenylalanine. In an earlier analysis of roughly 610 of the donors, sequences lacking an unambiguous match to a single V gene segment were excluded. In an earlier analysis of 450 to 700 of the donors, V segments were called functional above 56.7% productive rearrangements and were called segregating when the between-donor standard deviation exceeded 5%. To diagnose cytomegalovirus status from the catalog of TCR beta chain sequences, a statistical classification framework was built. In a later analysis, TCR nucleotide sequences were compared against IMGT/GENE-DB human TR gene sequences so that V and J genes could be assigned. Using the TCRdist pipeline, a later analysis assigned CDR3 sequences along with most-parsimonious VDJ recombination scenarios. In a later analysis, every TCR beta chain was defined by the combination of its CDR3 amino acid sequence and its V-gene family, and reads without a unique V-gene family were dropped. To address suspected cross-contamination and a sequencing artifact, a later analysis removed approximately 590 highly shared, low-generation-probability nucleotide sequences. In a later analysis, a clonal expansion index for each public chain was calculated from normalized within-repertoire ranks of inferred template counts. In a later analysis, generation probabilities were computed using a VDJ recombination model fitted to out-of-frame rearrangements, and the results were checked against IGoR. In a later analysis, TCR-TCR, TCR-HLA and TCR-CMV co-occurrence was scored with hypergeometric tests, and a repertoire-size bias correction was applied to TCR pairs. A later analysis estimated false discovery rates by permuting HLA or CMV assignments 20 times. A later analysis grouped co-occurring TCRs with DBSCAN, adding TCRdist sequence similarity when clustering within HLA-allele-positive subsets. Repertoires with fewer than 30,000 or more than 120,000 public chains, plus five repertoires with anomalous nucleotide sharing, were excluded from co-occurrence clustering. As stored in TCRdb, this immuneACCESS dataset retains in-frame rearrangements with V and J assigned. A fraction of the clones does not appear; measured against another copy, unresolved V genes explain less than half of the discrepancy, and the remainder lacks a known reason. V and J calls and clone size are those listed in that table; D and trimming were worked out from the DNA. For this sample the table gives roughly 120,000 clones, of which about 68% were detected only once. The ten largest clones represent around 9.7% of the sample.

Based on the germline V gene, the CDR1 and CDR2 sequences are SGHTA and FQGTGA. The CDR3 sequence holds 13 residues, the cysteine and phenylalanine included. The only DNA kept is the CDR3, 39 bases in frame from the first base. The receptor's source is a woman aged 40-49 years in good health and CMV-seropositive. The rearranged chain carries TRBV7-3 and TRBJ2-5; TRBD2 is perhaps the D gene, given 6 matching bases. Near its end, the DNA agrees better with TRBJ2-7, so the J call may be wrong. What was sequenced was PBMCs. DNA sequence: TGTGCCAGCAGCTTAGGGGGGAGTAGCGAGCAGTACTTC. Translated, it gives CASSLGGSSEQYF.